This T cell receptor (beta chain) was observed in a study of cytomegalovirus exposure and HLA in healthy donors. Whole-study findings and limits: Further analysis, carried out later, found HLA-associated TCR beta chains more clonally expanded than equally common other chains. It was only CMV serostatus that was available as immune exposure information.

This PCR relied on a set of 60 Vbeta primers and 13 Jbeta primers. Original methodology: Roughly 9.9 million shared chains were among the about 80 million unique TCR beta chains that a later analysis counted. TCRdb keeps only in-frame clones here, not all; method: immunoSEQ multiplex PCR. V and J calls and clone size are as listed in that table; D and trimming were resolved from the DNA. The table includes about 160,000 clones, 80% to 90% detected once. Nominally healthy donors provided the samples, though records likely missed some immune exposures. As to this clone: The antigen is unknown.

Germline values: CDR1 MNHNS, CDR2 SASEGT. This CDR3 comprises 12 residues. Between the trimmed V and J ends, which lost 8 bases and 6 bases, there was a span of 10 bases. The receptor was derived from a man aged 18 to 29 in good health and CMV-seropositive. The specimen was PBMCs. The chain has TRBV6-1 and TRBJ2-2, with D maybe TRBD1 (5 bases). The CDR3 is CASDIGAGELFF. For the CDR3, the DNA is TGTGCCAGCGACATAGGGGCCGGGGAGCTGTTTTTT.